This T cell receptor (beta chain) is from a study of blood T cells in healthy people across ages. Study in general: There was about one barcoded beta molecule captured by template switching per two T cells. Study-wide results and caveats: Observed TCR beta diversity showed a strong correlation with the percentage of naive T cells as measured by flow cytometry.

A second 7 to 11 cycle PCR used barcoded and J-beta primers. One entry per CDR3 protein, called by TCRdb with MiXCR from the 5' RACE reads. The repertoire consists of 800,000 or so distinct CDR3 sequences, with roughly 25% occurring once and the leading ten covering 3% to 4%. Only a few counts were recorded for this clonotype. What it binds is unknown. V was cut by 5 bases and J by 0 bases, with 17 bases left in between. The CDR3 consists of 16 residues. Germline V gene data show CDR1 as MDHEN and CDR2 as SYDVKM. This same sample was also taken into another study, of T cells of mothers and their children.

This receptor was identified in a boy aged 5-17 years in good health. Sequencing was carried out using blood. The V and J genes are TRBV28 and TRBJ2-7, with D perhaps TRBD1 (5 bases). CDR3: CASSGAVTVNSYEQYF. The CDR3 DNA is TGTGCCAGCAGTGGGGCGGTGACAGTGAACTCCTACGAGCAGTACTTC.